The 9 T cell receptor beta chains below were found in one sample sequenced in a study of T-cell reconstitution after alpha-beta-depleted transplantation in children. It was with unique molecular identifiers that the TCRbeta library was prepared. TCRdb used MiXCR to reprocess the PCR reads, holding one entry per CDR3 protein. The repertoire holds roughly 590,000 distinct CDR3 sequences, with approximately 16% as singletons. This material consisted of PBMCs from the stem cell graft donor, taken from the stem cell graft. These receptors were obtained from a human donor who donated a stem cell graft to a child with acute myeloid leukemia.

V and J are TRBV12-3 or TRBV12-4 and TRBJ2-3; D ambiguous. The CDR3 is 14 residues long. V was pared by 3 bases and J by 4 bases, with 11 bases between. The CDR3 coding sequence is TGTGCCAGCAGTTTCTCGGCAGGTCCAGATACGCAGTATTTT. Translating gives CASSFSAGPDTQYF.

This clonotype was counted a single time. This chain uses TRBV5-1 with TRBJ1-5, with D tentatively TRBD1 (6 bases). The CDR3 sequence is 15 residues long. V shed 1 base and J shed 1 base, with 9 bases lying between them. Germline V lookup: CDR1 SGHRS, CDR2 YFSETQ. The CDR3 DNA is TGCGCCAGCAGCTTGTCAGGGGTAAGCAATCAGCCCCAGCATTTT. This encodes CASSLSGVSNQPQHF.

The chain has TRBV5-4 and TRBJ2-7; no clear D gene. The germline gives CDR1 SGHNT, CDR2 YYREEE (reference sequence). V dropped 7 bases and J dropped 3 bases, with 17 bases sitting between them. This CDR3 is built from 14 residues. The CDR3 DNA follows: TGTGCCAGCGGAACAGACAAGAATTTCTACGAGCAGTACGTC. The encoded protein is CASGTDKNFYEQYV.

In this sample, this clonotype turned up a few times. This rearrangement joins TRBV15 to TRBJ2-7, with D uncertain. V lost 0 bases, J lost 0 bases, and 21 bases lay in between. This CDR3 comprises 19 residues. Germline V gene data show CDR1 as LNHNV and CDR2 as YYDKDF (reference sequence). As DNA, the CDR3 is TGTGCCACCAGCAGAGATGTAACCCAGGAATCGCGGAACTCCTACGAGCAGTACGTC. Residues: CATSRDVTQESRNSYEQYV.

This chain joins TRBV7-2 and TRBJ2-3, with unresolved D. CDR1 is SGHTA and CDR2 is FQGNSA in the germline V gene. Trimming took off 1 base at V and 6 bases at J, with 8 bases between the two ends. The CDR3 is 13 amino acids. CDR3 in DNA: TGTGCCAGCAGCTTAGGAGTATCGGATACGCAGTATTTT. It encodes CASSLGVSDTQYF.

This clonotype appeared a few times. The gene calls are TRBV12-3 or TRBV12-4 and TRBJ2-2; possibly TRBD1 for D (6 bases). The CDR3 covers 14 residues. V lost 4 bases, J lost 6 bases, and 12 bases lay in between. CDR3 DNA: TGTGCCAGCAGTTGGGGGCGGCTCGCCGGGGAGCTGTTTTTT. It is translated as CASSWGRLAGELFF.

This chain uses TRBV4-2 with TRBJ2-1; 15 positions agree with TRBD2. The V gene's germline CDR1 is LGHNA and CDR2 YNFKEQ. The CDR3 runs 19 residues. The V segment lost 4 bases and the J segment 7 bases; nucleotides outside the gene matches: 14. The CDR3 DNA reads as TGTGCCAGCAGCCCAGATGGGACTAGCGGGGGGCACAGGGTTAATGAGCAGTTCTTC. Its translation: CASSPDGTSGGHRVNEQFF.

CDR3 in amino acids: CASRSQGDGTDTQYF. Here the CDR3 DNA reads TGTGCCAGCAGATCACAGGGGGACGGCACAGATACGCAGTATTTT. The chain carries TRBV28 and TRBJ2-3, with 8 bases fitting TRBD1. CDR3 size: 15 residues. Per germline, CDR1 MDHEN and CDR2 SYDVKM. Trimming at V came to 6 bases and at J to 1 base, leaving 6 bases not matched to a gene.

This clonotype came up many times. The CDR3 is CASSYGAGSGEKLFF. CDR3 coding DNA: TGTGCCAGCAGTTACGGGGCAGGGTCGGGTGAAAAACTGTTTTTT. This rearrangement joins TRBV6-5 to TRBJ1-4, with D perhaps TRBD1 (5 bases). The V and J ends lost 2 bases and 7 bases respectively, with 14 bases between them. From germline, CDR1 is MNHEY and CDR2 SVGAGI. The CDR3 loop spans 15 amino acids.